The rows below give T cell receptor beta chains drawn from one sample of a study of STAT5B mutations in CD4+ large granular lymphocyte leukemia. Using immunoSEQ multiplex PCR, the repertoire was profiled, and TCRdb retains in-frame clones only, with some absent. The sample includes about 38,000 clones, over 70% of them seen just once. The sequenced material came from CD4+ T cells from blood buffy coats. The receptors derive from a human donor in good health. Both conserved end residues are part of each CDR3. A D gene is named only where the DNA matches it firmly. Clone size appears in some rows only: once, few, many, or a class for an expanded clone.

abundance: .
j_gene: TRBJ2-2
d_gene: TRBD1
v_gene: TRBV11-2
CDR3nt: TGTGCCAGCAGCCCGTCAGGGGGCGTTCGCACCGGGGAGCTGTTTTTT
CDR3aa: CASSPSGGVRTGELFF

abundance: .
j_gene: TRBJ2-7
d_gene: .
v_gene: TRBV9
CDR3nt: TGTGCCAGCAGCGTAGAAGGGCGGGGCGAGCAGTACTTC
CDR3aa: CASSVEGRGEQYF

abundance: once
j_gene: TRBJ1-5
d_gene: .
v_gene: TRBV4-1
CDR3nt: TGCGCCAGCAGCCAAGAGGTTTCATTCAATCAGCCCCAGCATTTT
CDR3aa: CASSQEVSFNQPQHF

abundance: .
j_gene: TRBJ2-1
d_gene: TRBD1
v_gene: TRBV9
CDR3nt: TGTGCCAGCAGCGTAGCTGGACAGGGGAGGCCAAGCTCCTACAATGAGCAGTTCTTC
CDR3aa: CASSVAGQGRPSSYNEQFF

abundance: few
j_gene: TRBJ2-7
d_gene: TRBD1
v_gene: TRBV5-1
CDR3nt: TGCGCCAGCACACAGGGGGCGAATACCTACGAGCAGTACTTC
CDR3aa: CASTQGANTYEQYF

abundance: .
j_gene: TRBJ2-5
d_gene: TRBD2
v_gene: TRBV27
CDR3nt: TGTGCCAGCAGGACACCCAGCGGGGGGGGAGAGACCCAGTACTTC
CDR3aa: CASRTPSGGGETQYF

abundance: .
j_gene: TRBJ2-7
d_gene: .
v_gene: TRBV12-2
CDR3nt: TGTGCAAGTCGCTTAGGAGAGAGGACTAGCTGCAGCTCCTACGAGCAGTACTTC
CDR3aa: CASRLGERTSCSSYEQYF

abundance: .
j_gene: TRBJ1-1
d_gene: .
v_gene: TRBV6-1
CDR3nt: TGTGCCAGCAGTGGCGCCTCAGGGAGTCAAGAAGCTTTCTTT
CDR3aa: CASSGASGSQEAFF

abundance: once
j_gene: TRBJ2-1
d_gene: .
v_gene: TRBV5-1
CDR3nt: TGCGCCAGAGGGGGACGCGTCCCCTTTCACGGTGAGCAGTTCTTC
CDR3aa: CARGGRVPFHGEQFF

abundance: .
j_gene: TRBJ2-1
d_gene: .
v_gene: TRBV7-3
CDR3nt: TGTGCCAGCAGCCAGGGAACAGCGGGCAATGAGCAGTTCTTC
CDR3aa: CASSQGTAGNEQFF

abundance: .
j_gene: TRBJ2-7
d_gene: TRBD1
v_gene: TRBV2
CDR3nt: TGTGCCAGCAATCTCGGGACAGCTAATTCCGAGCAGTACTTC
CDR3aa: CASNLGTANSEQYF

abundance: .
j_gene: TRBJ2-5
d_gene: .
v_gene: TRBV19
CDR3nt: TGTGCCAGTAGTATAGGTGGGATGGGGGAGACCCAGTACTTC
CDR3aa: CASSIGGMGETQYF

abundance: medium-sized
j_gene: TRBJ1-1
d_gene: TRBD1
v_gene: TRBV5-1
CDR3nt: TGCGCCAGCAGCGTACAGGGGGCGAACACTGAAGCTTTCTTT
CDR3aa: CASSVQGANTEAFF

abundance: .
j_gene: TRBJ2-5
d_gene: .
v_gene: TRBV7-2
CDR3nt: TGTGCCAGCGGGAGAGGCTCAATCCAAGAGACCCAGTACTTC
CDR3aa: CASGRGSIQETQYF

abundance: .
j_gene: TRBJ2-5
d_gene: .
v_gene: TRBV7-9
CDR3nt: TGTGCCAGCAGCCGACAGGCTCGGGAGACCCAGTACTTC
CDR3aa: CASSRQARETQYF

abundance: few
j_gene: TRBJ1-6
d_gene: .
v_gene: TRBV27
CDR3nt: TGTGCCAGCAGTGGTGACAGGTGGACACCCCTCCACTTT
CDR3aa: CASSGDRWTPLHF

abundance: .
j_gene: TRBJ2-7
d_gene: TRBD1
v_gene: TRBV7-2
CDR3nt: TGTGCCAGCAGCTCCCGGGACAGGGGCTACGAGCAGTACTTC
CDR3aa: CASSSRDRGYEQYF

abundance: .
j_gene: TRBJ2-5
d_gene: TRBD1
v_gene: TRBV9
CDR3nt: TGTGCCAGCAGCGTAGGACAGGGGGCAGGAGAGACCCAGTACTTC
CDR3aa: CASSVGQGAGETQYF

abundance: .
j_gene: TRBJ2-5
d_gene: TRBD1
v_gene: TRBV5-1
CDR3nt: TGCGCCAGCAGCTCCGACAGGGCGGAGACCCAGTACTTC
CDR3aa: CASSSDRAETQYF

abundance: .
j_gene: TRBJ2-7
d_gene: .
v_gene: TRBV2
CDR3nt: TGTGCCAGCAGTGTTGGGGGAGTTGGCCCCTACGAGCAGTACTTC
CDR3aa: CASSVGGVGPYEQYF

abundance: .
j_gene: TRBJ2-7
d_gene: TRBD1
v_gene: TRBV25-1
CDR3nt: TGTGCCAGCAGTGGACAAAGACAGGGGGCGAAGAACGAGCAGTACTTC
CDR3aa: CASSGQRQGAKNEQYF

abundance: once
j_gene: TRBJ2-5
d_gene: .
v_gene: TRBV9
CDR3nt: TGTGCCAGCAGAAATAGCGGTTCAGAGACCCAGTACTTC
CDR3aa: CASRNSGSETQYF

abundance: .
j_gene: TRBJ1-6
d_gene: TRBD1
v_gene: TRBV19
CDR3nt: TGTGCCAGTAGTATCCAAGACAGGGGGCTTGGTTCACCCCTCCACTTT
CDR3aa: CASSIQDRGLGSPLHF

abundance: few
j_gene: TRBJ2-4
d_gene: .
v_gene: TRBV2
CDR3nt: TGTGCCAGCAGGAGGGGTCTAGTTGCCCCCAAAAACATTCAGTACTTC
CDR3aa: CASRRGLVAPKNIQYF

abundance: .
j_gene: TRBJ2-4
d_gene: .
v_gene: TRBV7-8
CDR3nt: TGTGCCAGCAGCTTTGGGGGGCTGAGCATTCAGTACTTC
CDR3aa: CASSFGGLSIQYF

abundance: few
j_gene: TRBJ2-2
d_gene: .
v_gene: TRBV2
CDR3nt: TGTGCCAGCAGTCCATTACAGGGCACCGGGGAGCTGTTTTTT
CDR3aa: CASSPLQGTGELFF

abundance: .
j_gene: TRBJ1-2
d_gene: .
v_gene: TRBV19
CDR3nt: TGTGCCAGTAGTATAGAATCGGGCTACACCTTC
CDR3aa: CASSIESGYTF

abundance: .
j_gene: TRBJ2-5
d_gene: .
v_gene: TRBV5-1
CDR3nt: TGCGCCAGCAGCTTGGAACCTAACCAAGAGACCCAGTACTTC
CDR3aa: CASSLEPNQETQYF

abundance: .
j_gene: TRBJ2-3
d_gene: TRBD1
v_gene: TRBV6-1
CDR3nt: TGTGCCAGCAGCAATGGACAGGTTAGCACAGATACGCAGTATTTT
CDR3aa: CASSNGQVSTDTQYF

abundance: few
j_gene: TRBJ2-1
d_gene: .
v_gene: TRBV7-6
CDR3nt: TGTGCCAGCAGCCCCGAAGCTACTAAGAACAATGAGCAGTTCTTC
CDR3aa: CASSPEATKNNEQFF

abundance: .
j_gene: TRBJ1-2
d_gene: .
v_gene: TRBV6-1
CDR3nt: TGTGCCAGCAGTGAACCAGGGAACTATGGCTACACCTTC
CDR3aa: CASSEPGNYGYTF

abundance: .
j_gene: TRBJ2-1
d_gene: TRBD1
v_gene: TRBV27
CDR3nt: TGTGCCAGCAGTAAATCCGGGACAGGGCGGAACAATGAGCAGTTCTTC
CDR3aa: CASSKSGTGRNNEQFF

abundance: .
j_gene: TRBJ2-2
d_gene: .
v_gene: TRBV7-6
CDR3nt: TGTGCCAGCAGCACGGACAGCGGGACGAACACCGGGGAGCTGTTTTTT
CDR3aa: CASSTDSGTNTGELFF

abundance: .
j_gene: TRBJ2-7
d_gene: TRBD2
v_gene: TRBV7-8
CDR3nt: TGTGCCAGCAGCCAAGCGGGGCCTACCTACGAGCAGTACTTC
CDR3aa: CASSQAGPTYEQYF

abundance: few
j_gene: TRBJ1-6
d_gene: .
v_gene: TRBV2
CDR3nt: TGTGCCAGCAGGGAACGCGGACATTATAATTCACCCCTCCACTTT
CDR3aa: CASRERGHYNSPLHF

abundance: .
j_gene: TRBJ1-3
d_gene: .
v_gene: TRBV2
CDR3nt: TGTGCCAGCAGTGAGGGGCAGGCAGGAAACACCATATATTTT
CDR3aa: CASSEGQAGNTIYF

abundance: once
j_gene: TRBJ2-7
d_gene: TRBD2
v_gene: TRBV5-1
CDR3nt: TGCGCCAGCAGCTCCCTTCCCGGGACTAGCGTTTACGAGCAGTACTTC
CDR3aa: CASSSLPGTSVYEQYF

abundance: .
j_gene: TRBJ2-3
d_gene: .
v_gene: TRBV5-1
CDR3nt: TGCGCCAGCAGCTTGGATGGGGAGGTAGATACGCAGTATTTT
CDR3aa: CASSLDGEVDTQYF

abundance: .
j_gene: TRBJ2-5
d_gene: .
v_gene: TRBV18
CDR3nt: TGTGCCAGCTCACCCGGCATAGGGTCTAAGGAGACCCAGTACTTC
CDR3aa: CASSPGIGSKETQYF

abundance: .
j_gene: TRBJ1-6
d_gene: .
v_gene: TRBV5-4
CDR3nt: TGTGCCAGCAGCTTGAGCCAGGGCCCCTATAATTCACCCCTCCACTTT
CDR3aa: CASSLSQGPYNSPLHF

abundance: .
j_gene: TRBJ2-3
d_gene: .
v_gene: TRBV5-6
CDR3nt: TGTGCCAGCATTGGCAGTACGAGCCAGACAGATACGCAGTATTTT
CDR3aa: CASIGSTSQTDTQYF

abundance: .
j_gene: TRBJ1-6
d_gene: .
v_gene: TRBV4-1
CDR3nt: TGCGCCAGCAGCCACCCCTATTCACCCCTCCACTTT
CDR3aa: CASSHPYSPLHF

abundance: once
j_gene: TRBJ2-7
d_gene: .
v_gene: TRBV6-5
CDR3nt: TGTGCCAGCAGGCGTGGTACAGAACCCCGCGAGCAGTACTTC
CDR3aa: CASRRGTEPREQYF

abundance: .
j_gene: TRBJ2-7
d_gene: .
v_gene: TRBV7-9
CDR3nt: TGTGCCAGCAGCTTAGGGGGAGGTTGGTACTACGAGCAGTACTTC
CDR3aa: CASSLGGGWYYEQYF

abundance: .
j_gene: TRBJ2-7
d_gene: TRBD1
v_gene: TRBV5-5
CDR3nt: TGTGCCAGCAGCTGGGGACAGGGGGTCCGGGAGCAGTACTTC
CDR3aa: CASSWGQGVREQYF

abundance: .
j_gene: TRBJ2-7
d_gene: TRBD1
v_gene: TRBV5-4
CDR3nt: TGTGCCAGCAGCTCGGGAGGGACAGGGGGCTACGAGCAGTACTTC
CDR3aa: CASSSGGTGGYEQYF

abundance: .
j_gene: TRBJ2-3
d_gene: TRBD1
v_gene: TRBV5-4
CDR3nt: TGTGCCAGCAGCTTGGCCGGGACAGTAATCACAGATACGCAGTATTTT
CDR3aa: CASSLAGTVITDTQYF

abundance: .
j_gene: TRBJ2-1
d_gene: TRBD2
v_gene: TRBV9
CDR3nt: TGTGCCAGCAGACGTAGCGGGGGACCCTACAATGAGCAGTTCTTC
CDR3aa: CASRRSGGPYNEQFF

abundance: once
j_gene: TRBJ2-1
d_gene: .
v_gene: TRBV7-2
CDR3nt: TGTGCCAGCAGCTTAATCGGGAATGAGCAGTTCTTC
CDR3aa: CASSLIGNEQFF

abundance: .
j_gene: TRBJ2-1
d_gene: TRBD1
v_gene: TRBV5-4
CDR3nt: TGTGCCAGCAGCTTGGGACAGGGCGGGAATGAGCAGTTCTTC
CDR3aa: CASSLGQGGNEQFF

abundance: .
j_gene: TRBJ1-4
d_gene: .
v_gene: TRBV5-3
CDR3nt: TGTGCCAGCAGGTCAGGGTTCGGTGAAAAACTGTTTTTT
CDR3aa: CASRSGFGEKLFF

abundance: .
j_gene: TRBJ1-5
d_gene: .
v_gene: TRBV6-5
CDR3nt: TGTGCCAGCAGTTACTCTGGGTCCGGCAATCAGCCCCAGCATTTT
CDR3aa: CASSYSGSGNQPQHF

abundance: once
j_gene: TRBJ1-6
d_gene: TRBD1
v_gene: TRBV7-9
CDR3nt: TGTGCCAGCAGCTTACTTACCCCTGGACAGGTCGGGGATTCACCCCTCCACTTT
CDR3aa: CASSLLTPGQVGDSPLHF

abundance: once
j_gene: TRBJ2-5
d_gene: TRBD2
v_gene: TRBV7-2
CDR3nt: TGTGCCAGCAGCCGAGGCCGGGGGGGAGAGACCCAGTACTTC
CDR3aa: CASSRGRGGETQYF